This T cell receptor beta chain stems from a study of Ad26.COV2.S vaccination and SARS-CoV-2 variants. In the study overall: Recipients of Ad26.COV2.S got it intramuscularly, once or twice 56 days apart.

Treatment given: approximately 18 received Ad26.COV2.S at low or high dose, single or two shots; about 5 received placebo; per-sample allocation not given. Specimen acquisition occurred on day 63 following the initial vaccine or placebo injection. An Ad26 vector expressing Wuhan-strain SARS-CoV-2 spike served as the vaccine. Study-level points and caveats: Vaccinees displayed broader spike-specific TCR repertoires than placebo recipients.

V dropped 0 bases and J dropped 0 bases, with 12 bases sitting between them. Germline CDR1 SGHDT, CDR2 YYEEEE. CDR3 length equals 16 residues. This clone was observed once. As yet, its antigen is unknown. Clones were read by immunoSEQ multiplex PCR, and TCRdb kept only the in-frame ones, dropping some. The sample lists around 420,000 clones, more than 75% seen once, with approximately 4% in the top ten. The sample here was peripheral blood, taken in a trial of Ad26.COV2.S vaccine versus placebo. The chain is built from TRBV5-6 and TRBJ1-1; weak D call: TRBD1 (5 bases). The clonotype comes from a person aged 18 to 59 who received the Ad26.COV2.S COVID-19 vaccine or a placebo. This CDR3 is CASSLGFWGLNTEAFF. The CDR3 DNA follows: TGTGCCAGCAGCTTGGGTTTTTGGGGCTTGAACACTGAAGCTTTCTTT.